The 30 T cell receptor beta chains given below trace back to one sample, sequenced in a study of blood T cell repertoires in COVID-19. TCRdb's copy holds only in-frame clones and misses some; the assay was immunoSEQ multiplex PCR. The data contain about 190,000 clones, roughly 84% of them seen just once; the ten biggest clones take up about 20%. Sequenced material: peripheral blood. Receptors were obtained from a human donor in a cohort sampled during active COVID-19.

There are many counts of this clone. The chain links TRBV4-1 to TRBJ2-7; D is possibly TRBD2 (6 bases). CDR1 and CDR2 from the germline V gene are MGHRA and YSYEKL. Trimming removed 4 bases at V and 6 bases at J, with 13 bases between. This CDR3 has 13 residues. This chain's CDR3 is CASSRVGLREQYF. The CDR3 DNA follows: TGCGCCAGCAGCCGGGTGGGACTCCGCGAGCAGTACTTC.

This clone appeared a single time. This sequence joins TRBV11-2 and TRBJ2-3; D gene ambiguous. CDR3 size: 14 residues. Germline loops: CDR1 SGHAT, CDR2 FQNNGV. Trimming pared 2 bases from V and 4 bases from J, leaving 10 bases between. The CDR3 nucleotides are TGTGCCAGCAGCTTATTAGTAGTCTCAGATACGCAGTATTTT. Amino acids: CASSLLVVSDTQYF.

This chain connects TRBV5-6 to TRBJ1-1, with D tentatively TRBD1 (5 bases). Trimming removed 4 bases at V and 2 bases at J, with 15 bases between. CDR1 and CDR2 (germline): SGHDT, YYEEEE. The length of the CDR3 is 15 residues. This CDR3 reads CASSPVDNHNTEAFF. CDR3 nucleotide sequence: TGTGCCAGCAGCCCCGTGGACAATCATAACACTGAAGCTTTCTTT.

V usage is TRBV7-2 and J usage is TRBJ2-7, with 11 positions matching TRBD2. J lost 3 bases, V lost 4 bases, and 5 bases had no gene match. Germline V gives CDR1 SGHTA, CDR2 FQGNSA. The CDR3 is 15 amino acids. CDR3 in DNA: TGTGCCAGCAGCTCCACTAGCGGGAGACGCTACGAGCAGTACTTC. It specifies CASSSTSGRRYEQYF.

The chain uses TRBV6-5 and TRBJ1-5, with 8 nucleotides matching TRBD1. V shed 8 bases and J 5 bases; nucleotides not matched to a gene: 8. This CDR3 has 14 amino acids. Germline CDR1 MNHEY, CDR2 SVGAGI. The CDR3 region is CASPWTGRHQPQHF. DNA of the CDR3: TGTGCCAGCCCATGGACAGGGAGACATCAGCCCCAGCATTTT.

The chain links TRBV5-1 to TRBJ2-1; TRBD2 matches at 11 bases. The germline V gene has CDR1 SGHRS and CDR2 YFSETQ. V lost 4 bases to trimming and J lost 7 bases; unmatched junction nucleotides: 7. There are 15 residues in the CDR3. Here the CDR3 DNA reads TGCGCCAGCAGCGCAAATAGCGGGGGGGCGAATGAGCAGTTCTTC. It codes for CASSANSGGANEQFF.

V gene TRBV7-9 combines with J gene TRBJ2-5; D perhaps matches TRBD1 (5 bases). Looked up from germline, CDR1 is SEHNR and CDR2 is FQNEAQ (reference sequence). V lost 2 bases and J lost 0, with 10 bases in between. This CDR3 region has 15 residues. The CDR3 nucleotides read TGTGCCAGCAGCTTATTTTCAGGGTACCAAGAGACCCAGTACTTC. Its translation: CASSLFSGYQETQYF. Based on the CDR3 plus reference TRBV7-9 and TRBJ2-5, the full variable domain is DTGVSQNPRHKITKRGQNVTFRCDPISEHNRLYWYRQTLGQGPEFLTYFQNEAQLEKSRLLSDRFSAERPKGSFSTLEIQRTEQGDSAMYLCASSLFSGYQETQYFGPGTRLLVL.

This rearrangement joins TRBV28 to TRBJ2-6, with 7 bases identical to TRBD1. CDR1 is MDHEN, CDR2 SYDVKM, per germline. The CDR3 is 19 amino acids. Unmatched junction bases numbered 13, after V lost 5 bases and J lost 0 bases. CDR3 DNA sequence: TGTGCCAGCAGTACCTTCCCGGGACAGTCGCACTCTGGGGCCAACGTCCTGACTTTC. Amino acid sequence: CASSTFPGQSHSGANVLTF.

This sequence joins TRBV6-5 and TRBJ1-1; tentatively, D is TRBD1 (5 bases). Germline-derived CDR1 and CDR2 are MNHEY and SVGAGI. The germline V and J ends were trimmed by 7 bases and 0 bases, with 9 bases remaining between them. The CDR3 has 13 residues. The CDR3 DNA is TGTGCCAGCAACCGACAGATGAACACTGAAGCTTTCTTT. Its translation is CASNRQMNTEAFF.

The rearrangement links TRBV19 to TRBJ2-2, with 10 bases aligning to TRBD2. Germline-derived CDR1 and CDR2 are LNHDA and SQIVND (reference sequence). Trimming removed 10 bases from V and 2 bases from J; junction bases left unmatched: 10. The CDR3 is made up of 16 amino acids. CDR3 in DNA: TGTGCCACAGGCCGGGCTAGCGGGAGTAACACCGGGGAGCTGTTTTTT. It specifies CATGRASGSNTGELFF.

V and J are TRBV6-1 and TRBJ1-2, with TRBD1 matching 8 bases. In germline, CDR1 is MNHNS, CDR2 SASEGT. Trimming cost V 2 bases and J 5 bases; bases outside gene matches: 7. The CDR3 loop spans 15 amino acids. The CDR3 DNA reads as TGTGCCAGCAGTGAAAGCTGGGACAGGCCTTATGGCTACACCTTC. As protein: CASSESWDRPYGYTF.

The J gene is TRBJ2-5, the V gene TRBV10-3, with a tentative D call TRBD1 (5 bases). Trimming removed 3 bases at V and 1 base at J, with 9 bases between. CDR3 length equals 14 residues. Germline CDR1 reads ENHRY; CDR2 reads SYGVKD. DNA for the CDR3: TGTGCCATCAGTGAAAGGGGAACCCAAGAGACCCAGTACTTC. Amino acid sequence: CAISERGTQETQYF.

V is TRBV4-1 and J is TRBJ2-3, with 12 nucleotides matching TRBD2. The V gene's germline CDR1 is MGHRA and CDR2 YSYEKL. This CDR3 contains 18 residues. With 1 base clipped from V and 3 bases from J, the junction kept 8 bases outside the gene matches. The CDR3 DNA sequence: TGCGCCAGCAGCCAAGGAACGCGGGGGACTAGCGGGACAGATACGCAGTATTTT. Protein product: CASSQGTRGTSGTDTQYF.

Only a few counts were recorded for this clone. The chain carries TRBV19 and TRBJ2-5; possible D gene TRBD2, 5 bases. Germline V gene data show CDR1 as LNHDA and CDR2 as SQIVND (reference sequence). V shed 8 bases and J shed 5 bases, with 21 bases lying between them. This CDR3 is built from 15 residues. The CDR3 DNA follows: TGTGCCAGTCGGACCAGTGGCAGGACGGGGGAGACCCAGTACTTC. The encoded protein is CASRTSGRTGETQYF.

The J gene is TRBJ2-6, the V gene TRBV7-3; D unclear. The CDR3 loop spans 17 amino acids. The germline V gene encodes CDR1 SGHTA and CDR2 FQGTGA. V dropped 0 bases and J dropped 0 bases, with 9 bases sitting between them. CDR3 coding DNA: TGTGCCAGCAGCTTAACTCAGGCGTACTCTGGGGCCAACGTCCTGACTTTC. This codes for CASSLTQAYSGANVLTF.

At least ten counts were recorded for this clone. The chain carries TRBV9 and TRBJ1-3; TRBD1 might be the D (5 bases). The germline V gene has CDR1 SGDLS and CDR2 YYNGEE. V was shortened by 0 bases and J by 0 bases, with 13 bases between the two germline ends. The CDR3 has 17 residues. Here the CDR3 DNA reads TGTGCCAGCAGCGTAGGCTGGGGCAGGCGCTCTGGAAACACCATATATTTT. Translated, it gives CASSVGWGRRSGNTIYF.

The CDR3 coding sequence is TGCAGCGTTGAAGAGGGGGGGAGCAGGTATGGCTACACCTTC. Translating it yields CSVEEGGSRYGYTF. V and J are TRBV29-1 and TRBJ1-2, with D possibly matching TRBD1 (5 bases). Germline CDR1 reads SQVTM; CDR2 reads ANQGSEA. Deletions cut 0 bases from V and 5 bases from J, with 13 bases between. The CDR3 sequence is 14 residues long.

The V call is TRBV2, the J call TRBJ2-3; TRBD2 might be the D (5 bases). CDR1 SNHLY and CDR2 FYNNEI come from the germline V gene. V was pared by 4 bases and J by 0 bases, with 11 bases between. The CDR3 contains 15 residues. CDR3: CASSGKPGSTDTQYF. For the CDR3, the DNA is TGTGCCAGCAGTGGTAAACCGGGGAGCACAGATACGCAGTATTTT.

Of note for this clone: Other nucleotide sequences in the sample specify the same CDR3. The gene calls are TRBV9 and TRBJ2-1; TRBD2 matches 9 bases. The CDR3 covers 15 residues. Germline V gene data show CDR1 as SGDLS and CDR2 as YYNGEE. J gave up 4 bases and V 4 bases, and 6 bases lay outside the gene matches. The CDR3 sequence: CASSPRLAEYNEQFF. DNA of the CDR3: TGTGCCAGCAGCCCCCGACTAGCGGAATACAATGAGCAGTTCTTC.

The CDR3 DNA reads as TGTGCCAGCACTGAGGGGGTCCAGGAGACCCAGTACTTC. The encoded protein is CASTEGVQETQYF. The rearrangement joins TRBV5-6 to TRBJ2-5, with D possibly TRBD1 on 6 matching bases. The CDR3 totals 13 residues. The germline V and J ends were trimmed by 6 bases and 5 bases, with 14 bases remaining between them. The germline CDR1 and CDR2 sequences are SGHDT and YYEEEE.

CDR3 in amino acids: CSASGRSGNTIYF. The CDR3 DNA reads as TGCAGTGCTAGTGGCAGGTCTGGAAACACCATATATTTT. This sequence joins TRBV20-1 and TRBJ1-3, with unresolved D. The CDR3 has 13 residues. In germline, CDR1 is DFQATT, CDR2 SNEGSKA (reference sequence). Trimming stripped 3 bases from V and 1 base from J, with 7 bases between.

V is TRBV2 and J is TRBJ2-7, with D maybe TRBD2 (9 bases). V lost 2 bases and J 7 bases, leaving 21 bases between the germline ends. Germline V gene sequence: CDR1 SNHLY, CDR2 FYNNEI. The CDR3 consists of 16 residues. As DNA, the CDR3 is TGTGCCAGCAGTGAATGGCTGGACAGGGCGGGAGGGGAGCAGTACGTC. This translates into CASSEWLDRAGGEQYV.

The chain is built from TRBV7-2 and TRBJ1-5; the D is unclear. The germline CDR1 and CDR2 sequences are SGHTA and FQGNSA. The CDR3 consists of 15 residues. V was trimmed by 0 bases and J by 0 bases, leaving 6 bases between them. CDR3 DNA: TGTGCCAGCAGCTTAGCAGCGGATAGCAATCAGCCCCAGCATTTT. Translated, it gives CASSLAADSNQPQHF.

This chain links TRBV18 with TRBJ2-7; TRBD2 matches at 7 bases. The germline V gene encodes CDR1 KGHSH and CDR2 LQKENI. The CDR3 consists of 18 residues. J was trimmed by 2 bases and V by 4 bases; bases with no gene match: 17. The CDR3 nucleotides are TGTGCCAGCTCACTAAATTTAATCCAGCGGGGAGAAACCTACGAGCAGTACTTC. The encoded protein is CASSLNLIQRGETYEQYF.

Within the sample, this clone is medium-sized. One junction end does not reproduce the germline sequence, and a read error may be involved. The chain uses TRBV19 and TRBJ2-7, with 9 bases matching TRBD1. The CDR3 totals 14 residues. The germline CDR1 and CDR2 sequences are LNHDA and SQIVND (reference sequence). Here the CDR3 DNA reads TGTGCCAGTTGTATCGGGACAGGGCCATACGAGCAGTACTTC. Its protein product is CASCIGTGPYEQYF.

The rearrangement links TRBV3-1 (or the pseudogene TRBV3-2) to TRBJ2-7; D not resolved. This CDR3 contains 13 residues. Germline values: CDR1 LGHDT, CDR2 YNNKEL (reference sequence). Trimming removed 3 bases from V and 4 bases from J, with 10 bases in between. CDR3 region: CASSQPPGYEQYF. The CDR3 region has the DNA TGTGCCAGCAGCCAGCCACCAGGTTACGAGCAGTACTTC.

The chain combines TRBV7-2 with TRBJ2-3; TRBD2 agrees at 7 bases. Germline V gene lookup returns CDR1 SGHTA and CDR2 FQGNSA. After removal of 8 bases from V and 5 bases from J, the junction contained 13 bases not matched to a gene. This CDR3 has 15 amino acids. Here the CDR3 reads CASGVGGGSRDTQYF. The DNA for the CDR3 is TGTGCCAGCGGGGTGGGCGGGGGTAGTAGAGATACGCAGTATTTT.

V usage is TRBV6-6 and J usage is TRBJ1-2; a weak D match, TRBD1 (6 bases). Trimming removed 3 bases at V and 4 bases at J, with 9 bases between. Germline V gene sequence: CDR1 MNHNY, CDR2 SVGAGI (reference sequence). The CDR3 runs 13 residues. The CDR3 region is CASSYRTVYGYTF. In DNA form, the CDR3 reads TGTGCCAGCAGTTATAGGACAGTCTATGGCTACACCTTC.

The genes are TRBV5-4 and TRBJ2-3; TRBD2 agrees at 11 bases. Germline CDR1 and CDR2: SGHNT and YYREEE (reference sequence). This CDR3 contains 17 residues. Trimming at V came to 0 bases and at J to 5 bases, leaving 8 bases not matched to a gene. The CDR3 loop is CASSLGSSGRFGDTQYF. For the CDR3, the DNA is TGTGCCAGCAGCTTGGGGTCTAGCGGGAGGTTCGGAGATACGCAGTATTTT.

The CDR3 spells CASSLGADSPLHF. In DNA, the CDR3 is TGTGCCAGCAGCTTAGGGGCTGATTCACCCCTCCACTTT. V is TRBV11-3 and J is TRBJ1-6, with D hard to call. This CDR3 is 13 amino acids long. Deletions cut 1 base from V and 8 bases from J, with 6 bases between. From germline, CDR1 is SGHNT and CDR2 YENEEA.